This section outlines one TCR beta chain sequence together with its context. Followed over time, Seattle patients had been enrolled while infection was active. Per the original data handling: For nucleated cells, counts were estimated from reference gene primer amplification. TCRdb's copy holds only in-frame clones and misses some; the assay was immunoSEQ multiplex PCR. V, J and clone size derive from that table, while D and trimming were established from the DNA sequence. The sample yields around 430,000 clones, around 89% seen once. Germline CDR1 SGHRS, CDR2 YFSETQ. CDR3 length: 12 amino acids. V was cut by 1 base and J by 5 bases, with 7 bases left in between. This record comes from a study of blood T cell repertoires in COVID-19. Study summary: Samples taken during acute and convalescent COVID-19 were collected in the United States, Italy and Spain. T cells, B-cell-depleted T cells, or PBMCs provided the cDNA or gDNA that served as material.

The clonotype comes from a woman in her forties or fifties with COVID-19, enrolled during active disease. Sequenced input: peripheral blood. The chain combines TRBV5-1 with TRBJ2-7, with D hard to call. This CDR3 reads CASSLMGNEQYF. The CDR3 nucleotides are TGCGCCAGCAGCTTGATGGGCAACGAGCAGTACTTC.